Below, 8 T cell receptor beta chains from the same sample are listed, as sequenced in a study of vaccination and CD4 T cells after COVID-19. Sequenced with the Oncomine TCR Beta short-read assay was DNA taken from cultured CD4+ T cells. A single record per CDR3 protein comes from TCRdb applying MiXCR to the PCR reads. The sample records 8,000 to 9,500 distinct CDR3 sequences, about 59% being singletons. No antigen is known for these receptors. Treatment of the sample: 10-day PBMC culture with coronavirus spike peptide pools or control peptides (ViraFEST assay). Sequenced material: CD4+ T cells from blood, cultured in vitro. The receptors were sampled from a human donor who had recovered from COVID-19.

V usage is TRBV2 and J usage is TRBJ2-3, with D unresolved. Germline CDR1 SNHLY, CDR2 FYNNEI. The CDR3 sequence is 15 residues long. The V and J ends lost 7 bases and 2 bases respectively, with 16 bases between them. The CDR3 loop reads CASKPQTSITDTQYF. CDR3 nucleotide sequence: TGTGCCAGCAAACCTCAAACCTCTATCACAGATACGCAGTATTTT.

This sequence joins TRBV11-3 and TRBJ2-5, with a possible D match to TRBD2 (6 bases). CDR3 length: 12 amino acids. Trimming cost V 1 base and J 7 bases, with 7 bases left between them. Germline CDR1 SGHNT, CDR2 YENEEA. CDR3 residues: CASSLAEGTQYF. For the CDR3, the DNA is TGTGCCAGCAGCTTAGCGGAGGGGACCCAGTACTTC.

V gene TRBV10-2 combines with J gene TRBJ2-5; 8 bases fit TRBD2. The ends lost 1 base at V and 2 bases at J; junction bases unmatched: 6. The CDR3 covers 16 residues. Germline V gene data show CDR1 as WSHSY and CDR2 as SAAADI. The CDR3, as DNA: TGCGCCAGCAGTGAGTTGTCACTAGCGGAACAAGAGACCCAGTACTTC. Translating gives CASSELSLAEQETQYF.

The chain combines TRBV7-2 with TRBJ1-5; perhaps TRBD1 as D (5 bases). V lost 1 base, J lost 4 bases, and 5 bases lay in between. CDR3 size: 13 residues. Per germline, CDR1 SGHTA and CDR2 FQGNSA. The CDR3 coding sequence is TGTGCCAGCAGCTTAGGACAGAATCAGCCCCAGCATTTT. Amino acid sequence: CASSLGQNQPQHF.

The gene calls are TRBV7-2 and TRBJ1-5, with 7 bases fitting TRBD1. CDR1 and CDR2 from the germline V gene are SGHTA and FQGNSA. The CDR3 is 16 residues long. The J segment lost 0 bases and the V segment lost 3 bases, leaving 5 bases of the junction unmatched. The CDR3 sequence is CASSLTGTVSNQPQHF. The CDR3 bases are TGTGCCAGCAGCTTGACCGGGACAGTTAGCAATCAGCCCCAGCATTTT.

The chain combines TRBV27 with TRBJ1-6; 7 bases are a match to TRBD1. V was pared by 0 bases and J by 7 bases, with 6 bases of the junction left unmatched. In germline, CDR1 is MNHEY, CDR2 SMNVEV (reference sequence). The CDR3 runs 16 residues. CDR3 nucleotide sequence: TGTGCCAGCAGTTTATCACGACAGGGTTGGAATTCACCCCTCCACTTT. Translating gives CASSLSRQGWNSPLHF.

This clonotype has more than one count but fewer than ten. The rearrangement joins TRBV20-1 to TRBJ2-2; D is undetermined. The CDR3 covers 10 residues. The ends were cut back, 3 bases at V and 6 bases at J, with 2 bases in the middle. CDR1 and CDR2 (germline): DFQATT, SNEGSKA (reference sequence). The CDR3 loop reads CSARSGELFF. CDR3 bases: TGCAGTGCTAGGTCCGGGGAGCTGTTTTTT.

A few counts support this clonotype. V is TRBV2 and J is TRBJ2-5, with D maybe TRBD2 (5 bases). V was clipped by 4 bases and J by 5 bases, with 11 bases between them. Germline CDR1 SNHLY, CDR2 FYNNEI. The CDR3 spans 13 residues. In DNA, the CDR3 is TGTGCCAGCAGTGGAACTAGTCCGGAGACCCAGTACTTC. It yields the protein CASSGTSPETQYF.